The rows below give T cell receptor beta chains drawn from one sample of a study of cytomegalovirus exposure and HLA in healthy donors. TCRdb's copy holds only in-frame clones and misses some; the assay was immunoSEQ multiplex PCR. The sample shows approximately 160,000 clones, less than 95% of them seen only once. Sequenced sample: PBMCs. These receptors all stem from a woman between 18 and 30 years old in good health and CMV-seropositive. CDR3s include the opening cysteine and the closing phenylalanine or tryptophan. The D gene is left open where the match is weak. Rows give clone size only sometimes, using once, few, many, or a class for an expanded clone.

d_gene | j_gene | v_gene | abundance | CDR3nt | CDR3aa
TRBD1 | TRBJ1-2 | TRBV30 | once | TGTGCCTGGTCAGGGGGCCCCTATGGCTACACCTTC | CAWSGGPYGYTF
TRBD1 | TRBJ2-7 | TRBV27 | NA | TGTGCCAGCAGTTCCTCGACAGGGTCCTCTACCTACGAGCAGTACTTC | CASSSSTGSSTYEQYF
TRBD2 | TRBJ2-7 | TRBV27 | NA | TGTGCCAGCCACCCGGGACTAGCCAAGGCCTACGAGCAGTACTTC | CASHPGLAKAYEQYF
NA | TRBJ1-5 | TRBV2 | NA | TGTGCCAGCAGCAGCACCTCGGGGGACGTCGAATATAGCAATCAGCCCCAGCATTTT | CASSSTSGDVEYSNQPQHF
TRBD2 | TRBJ2-3 | TRBV7-2 | NA | TGTGCCAGCAGCTGGACTAGCGGGAGCACAGATACGCAGTATTTT | CASSWTSGSTDTQYF
TRBD2 | TRBJ2-3 | TRBV11-2 | NA | TGTGCCAGCAGCTTAGATCTGGGTAGCGGGAGGGCCCTGGATACGCAGTATTTT | CASSLDLGSGRALDTQYF
NA | TRBJ2-1 | TRBV5-6 | NA | TGTGCCAGCAGCTCCGGTGACAATGAGCAGTTCTTC | CASSSGDNEQFF
NA | TRBJ1-2 | TRBV19 | NA | TGTGCCAGTAGTCCCGGGGGGGCAACGAACTCCGCCTTC | CASSPGGATNSAF
NA | TRBJ1-1 | TRBV18 | once | TGTGCCAGCTCTCGGGGGGACTACACTGAAGCTTTCTTT | CASSRGDYTEAFF
TRBD2 | TRBJ2-7 | TRBV5-4 | NA | TGTGCCAGCAGCCAAGCGGGAGTTGAGTGGGGCGAGCAGTACTTC | CASSQAGVEWGEQYF
NA | TRBJ2-2 | TRBV5-1 | few | TGCGCCAGCAGCTTGGGCCAGGGGACCGGGGAGCTGTTTTTT | CASSLGQGTGELFF
NA | TRBJ2-2 | TRBV7-8 | NA | TGTGCCAGCAGCTTAGCGAGGGTTTACAGGGAAGCCCCGAACACCGGGGAGCTGTTTTTT | CASSLARVYREAPNTGELFF
TRBD2 | TRBJ2-3 | TRBV9 | NA | TGTGCCAGCAGCCCCAGGAGCGGGGGGGCAGATACGCAGTATTTT | CASSPRSGGADTQYF
NA | TRBJ2-5 | TRBV29-1 | many | TGCAGCGTTGTACGACTGGGGGGGGCAACCGGAGAGACCCAGTACTTC | CSVVRLGGATGETQYF
NA | TRBJ2-7 | TRBV11-2 | NA | TGTGCCAGCAGCTTCGGCGGCAGGGAAAACGAGCAGTACTTC | CASSFGGRENEQYF
TRBD2 | TRBJ2-7 | TRBV19 | NA | TGTGCCAGTAGTCCTAGCGGGCTACACTACGAGCAGTACTTC | CASSPSGLHYEQYF
TRBD2 | TRBJ2-1 | TRBV19 | once | TGTGCCAGTAGGAAGCGGGATGGGTACAATGAGCAGTTCTTC | CASRKRDGYNEQFF
TRBD1 | TRBJ1-4 | TRBV7-9 | NA | TGTGCCAGCAGCTTCACAGGGGATTCAGAAAAACTGTTTTTT | CASSFTGDSEKLFF
TRBD1 | TRBJ1-2 | TRBV7-2 | NA | TGTGCCAGCAGCCTAGTCCAGGGGGCCAACTATGGCTACACCTTC | CASSLVQGANYGYTF
NA | TRBJ2-7 | TRBV5-8 | NA | TGTGCCAGCAGCGCCACTTCGACAGAGCAGTACTTC | CASSATSTEQYF
TRBD2 | TRBJ2-5 | TRBV6-1 | NA | TGTGCCAGCAGTGAAGTGCGGGGGCAAGAGACCCAGTACTTC | CASSEVRGQETQYF
NA | TRBJ2-3 | TRBV5-6 | NA | TGTGCCAGCAGCTCCAGCGGTGGCGCAGATACGCAGTATTTT | CASSSSGGADTQYF
NA | TRBJ1-1 | TRBV21-1 | NA | TGTGCCAGCAGCAAGGGACAGGGGAACACTGAAGCTTTCTTT | CASSKGQGNTEAFF
NA | TRBJ1-4 | TRBV7-8 | once | TGTGCCAGCAGCCCCGGCGTGGGGCGTAATGAAAAACTGTTTTTT | CASSPGVGRNEKLFF
NA | TRBJ1-5 | TRBV28 | NA | TGTGCCAGCAGTGTCATGGGCGGGGGTCAGCCCCAGCATTTT | CASSVMGGGQPQHF
NA | TRBJ1-2 | TRBV28 | NA | TGTGCCGCGGGGAAGGCTAACTATGGCTACACCTTC | CAAGKANYGYTF
NA | TRBJ2-3 | TRBV6-6 | once | TGTGCCAGCAGTTATGCCCCCGGGACTGTAGATACGCAGTATTTT | CASSYAPGTVDTQYF
TRBD2 | TRBJ2-2 | TRBV10-3 | NA | TGTGCCATCGGACTAGCGGGGACGAACACCGGGGAGCTGTTTTTT | CAIGLAGTNTGELFF
NA | TRBJ2-3 | TRBV10-2 | once | TGCGCCAGCAGTGAAATAATCAGGGGTACGCAGTATTTT | CASSEIIRGTQYF
NA | TRBJ2-1 | TRBV29-1 | NA | TGCAGCTCTCCCCTCGCGGAAAGCTCCTACAATGAGCAGTTCTTC | CSSPLAESSYNEQFF